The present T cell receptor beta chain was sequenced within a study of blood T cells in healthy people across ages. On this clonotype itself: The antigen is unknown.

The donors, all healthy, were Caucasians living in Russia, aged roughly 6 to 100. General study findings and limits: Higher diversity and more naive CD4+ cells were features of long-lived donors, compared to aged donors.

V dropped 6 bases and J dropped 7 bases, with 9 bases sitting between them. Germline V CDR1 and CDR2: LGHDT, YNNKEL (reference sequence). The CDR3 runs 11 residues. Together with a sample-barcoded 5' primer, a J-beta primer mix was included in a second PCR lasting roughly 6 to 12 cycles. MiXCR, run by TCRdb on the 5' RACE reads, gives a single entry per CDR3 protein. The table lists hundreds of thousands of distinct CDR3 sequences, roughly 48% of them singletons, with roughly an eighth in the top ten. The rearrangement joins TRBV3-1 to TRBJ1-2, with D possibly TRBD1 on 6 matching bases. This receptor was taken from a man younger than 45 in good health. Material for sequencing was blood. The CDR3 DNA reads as TGTGCCAGCAGAGGGGGGAGTGGCTACACCTTC. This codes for CASRGGSGYTF.